What follows describes a single T cell receptor (beta chain). The data derive from a study of blood T cell repertoires in COVID-19. At the level of the study: T cells, B-cell-depleted T cells, or PBMCs supplied cDNA or gDNA.

Trimming removed 0 bases from V and 4 bases from J, with 5 bases in between. This CDR3 is 13 amino acids long. Germline CDR1 reads SGDLS; CDR2 reads YYNGEE. This table comes from immunoSEQ multiplex PCR, and its TCRdb copy is limited to in-frame clones, with some not included. Found here are roughly 120,000 clones, approximately 85% of them singletons; the top ten hold 7% to 9%. The specimen sequenced was peripheral blood. The clonotype was recovered from a man between 65 and 85 years old with acute or convalescent COVID-19. This chain connects TRBV9 to TRBJ1-5, with D unclear. The CDR3 nucleotides read TGTGCCAGCAGCGTAGCCCCTAATCAGCCCCAGCATTTT. This gives the protein CASSVAPNQPQHF.